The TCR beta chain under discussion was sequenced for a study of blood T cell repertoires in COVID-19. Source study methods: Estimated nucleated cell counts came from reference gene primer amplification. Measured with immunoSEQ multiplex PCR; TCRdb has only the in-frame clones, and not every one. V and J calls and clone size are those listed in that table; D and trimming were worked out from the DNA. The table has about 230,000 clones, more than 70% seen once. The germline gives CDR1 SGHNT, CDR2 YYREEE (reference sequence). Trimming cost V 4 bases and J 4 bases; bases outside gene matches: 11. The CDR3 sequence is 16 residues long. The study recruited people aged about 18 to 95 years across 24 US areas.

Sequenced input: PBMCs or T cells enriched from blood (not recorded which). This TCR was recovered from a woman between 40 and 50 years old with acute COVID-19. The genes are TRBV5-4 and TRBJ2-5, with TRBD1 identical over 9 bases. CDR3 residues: CASSPGSGQGAETQYF. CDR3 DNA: TGTGCCAGCAGCCCGGGGTCGGGACAGGGAGCAGAGACCCAGTACTTC.